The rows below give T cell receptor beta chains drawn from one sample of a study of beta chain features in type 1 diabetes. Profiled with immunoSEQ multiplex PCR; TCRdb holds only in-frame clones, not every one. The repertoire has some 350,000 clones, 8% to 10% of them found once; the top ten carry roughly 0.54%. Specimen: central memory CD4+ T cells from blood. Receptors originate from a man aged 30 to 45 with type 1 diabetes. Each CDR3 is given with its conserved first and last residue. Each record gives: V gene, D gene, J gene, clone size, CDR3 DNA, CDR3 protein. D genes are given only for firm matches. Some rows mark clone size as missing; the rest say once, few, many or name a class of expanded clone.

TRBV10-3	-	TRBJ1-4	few	TGTGCCAGCAGTGAAGAAAACCTCGGGGGGGAAAAACTGTTTTTT	CASSEENLGGEKLFF
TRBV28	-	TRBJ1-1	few	TGTGCCAGCTTTCCTACCCCCGGGGGTTGGACGACTGAAGCTTTCTTT	CASFPTPGGWTTEAFF
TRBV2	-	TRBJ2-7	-	TGTGCCAGCAGTCGACAGTTCGAGCAGTACTTC	CASSRQFEQYF
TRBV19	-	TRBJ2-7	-	TGTGCCAGTAGTATGGGCCAAACCTACGAGCAGTACTTC	CASSMGQTYEQYF
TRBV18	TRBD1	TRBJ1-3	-	TGTGCCAGCTCACCGAAGACAGGGTCAGGAAACACCATATATTTT	CASSPKTGSGNTIYF
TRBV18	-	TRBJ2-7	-	TGTGCCAGCTCAACTCTACTCGGGACATACGAGCAGTACTTC	CASSTLLGTYEQYF
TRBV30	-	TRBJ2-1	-	TGTGCCTGGAGTGGCTTCACAGGGGGCGGCGGGAGGGCCCCGAATGAGCAGTTCTTC	CAWSGFTGGGGRAPNEQFF
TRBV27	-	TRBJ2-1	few	TGTGCCAGCAGTTTATCCCTAGCGCCATCCTACAATGAGCAGTTCTTC	CASSLSLAPSYNEQFF
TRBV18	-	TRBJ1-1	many	TGTGCCAGCTCATCCTCTTGGGCCGAGGGGGCTTTCTTT	CASSSSWAEGAFF
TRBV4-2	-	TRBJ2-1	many	TGTGCCAGCAGCCACCGAGACAATTACAATGAGCAGTTCTTC	CASSHRDNYNEQFF
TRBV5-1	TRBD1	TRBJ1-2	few	TGCGCCAGCAGCTTGAATGGGCAGGGGGATGGCTACACCTTC	CASSLNGQGDGYTF
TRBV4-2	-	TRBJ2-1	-	TGTGCCAGCAGCTTGGACTCGGATAGGGAGCAGTTCTTC	CASSLDSDREQFF
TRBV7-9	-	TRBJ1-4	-	TGTGCCAGCAGCTTAGTTCGAGGGGCGGCTAATGAAAAACTGTTTTTT	CASSLVRGAANEKLFF
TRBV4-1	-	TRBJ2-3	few	TGCGCCAGCAGCCCAGATCCCGGGGCCGATACGCAGTATTTT	CASSPDPGADTQYF
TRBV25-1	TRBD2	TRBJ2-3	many	TGTGCCAGCAGTGTTAGTATGGGGGGGTTCGGAGATACGCAGTATTTT	CASSVSMGGFGDTQYF
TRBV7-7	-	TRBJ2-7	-	TGTGCCAGCAGCCGGGACGGGTCCTACGAGCAGTACTTC	CASSRDGSYEQYF
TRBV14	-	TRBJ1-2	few	TGTGCCAGCAGCGCGGGGGGGGCCTATGGCTACACCTTC	CASSAGGAYGYTF
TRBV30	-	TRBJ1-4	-	TGTGCCTGGAGTGAGGGGAGCCTAGGTGAAAAACTGTTTTTT	CAWSEGSLGEKLFF
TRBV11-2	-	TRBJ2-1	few	TGTGCCAGCAGCTTAGATGCTCGGACAGAGCAGTTCTTC	CASSLDARTEQFF
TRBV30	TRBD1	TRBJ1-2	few	TGTGCCTGGAGTATTACAGGGGGCACTGGCTACACCTTC	CAWSITGGTGYTF
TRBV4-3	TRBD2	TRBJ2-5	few	TGCGCCAGCAGCCGAGGGACTAGCGGGAGGGTGGAGACCCAGTACTTC	CASSRGTSGRVETQYF
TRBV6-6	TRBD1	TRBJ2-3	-	TGTGCCAGCAACCCAGGGGGAACTAGCACAGATACGCAGTATTTT	CASNPGGTSTDTQYF
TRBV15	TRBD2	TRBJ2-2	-	TGTGCCACCAGCAGAGATTGGGGCGGGGGCACCGGGGAGCTGTTTTTT	CATSRDWGGGTGELFF
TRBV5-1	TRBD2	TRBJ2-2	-	TGCGCCAGCAGCCGGGGGACTAGCGGAGGATCACCGAACACCGGGGAGCTGTTTTTT	CASSRGTSGGSPNTGELFF
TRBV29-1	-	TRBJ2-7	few	TGCAGCGTTGTTATTGGGGGGGCGGGCGAGCAGTACTTC	CSVVIGGAGEQYF
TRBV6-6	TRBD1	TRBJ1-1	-	TGTGCCAGCGGTGGGCAGGGGGCTTCTGAAGCTTTCTTT	CASGGQGASEAFF
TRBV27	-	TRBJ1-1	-	TGTGCCAGCAGTCTAAAATACGGCACTGAAGCTTTCTTT	CASSLKYGTEAFF
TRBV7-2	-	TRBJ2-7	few	TGTGCCAGCAGCTTCGACCGGGACCTGACCTACGAGCAGTACTTC	CASSFDRDLTYEQYF
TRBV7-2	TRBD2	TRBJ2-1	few	TGTGCCAGCAGCTTAGTCGGAAGCGGGAGGGAAAATGAGCAGTTCTTC	CASSLVGSGRENEQFF
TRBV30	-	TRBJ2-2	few	TGTGCCTGGAGTTCCAGGGTTACGAACACCGGGGAGCTGTTTTTT	CAWSSRVTNTGELFF
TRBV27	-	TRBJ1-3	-	TGTGCCAGCATCCAGGGCAATCCCTCTGGAAACACCATATATTTT	CASIQGNPSGNTIYF
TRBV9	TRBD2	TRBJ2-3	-	TGTGCCAGCAGTTCTACGGGAGGGCCGGGGGACACAGATACGCAGTATTTT	CASSSTGGPGDTDTQYF
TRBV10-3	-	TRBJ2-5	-	TGTGCCATCAGTGAGTCGGGGATCCAAGAGACCCAGTACTTC	CAISESGIQETQYF
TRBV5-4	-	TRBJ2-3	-	TGTGCCAGCAGCGGGTTAGGTAGACTCACAGATACGCAGTATTTT	CASSGLGRLTDTQYF
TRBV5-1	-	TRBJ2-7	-	TGCGCCAGCAGCTCCTTAGCCTCTTACGAGCAGTACTTC	CASSSLASYEQYF
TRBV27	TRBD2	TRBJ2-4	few	TGTGCCAGCAGTCCCCCCCTAGCGGGAGAGAGGCTAGCCAAAAACATTCAGTACTTC	CASSPPLAGERLAKNIQYF
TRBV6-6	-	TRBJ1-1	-	TGTGCCAGCACCCTACAGGGAGGTGCGATGAACACTGAAGCTTTCTTT	CASTLQGGAMNTEAFF
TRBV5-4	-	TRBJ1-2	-	TGTGCCAGCAACGTGGTACTGGGGAGGGGCTACACCTTC	CASNVVLGRGYTF
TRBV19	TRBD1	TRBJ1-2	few	TGTGCCAGTAGTACGACAGGGGACGGTGGCTACACCTTC	CASSTTGDGGYTF
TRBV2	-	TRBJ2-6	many	TGTGCCAGCAGTGAGGGGGCCGGGGCCAACGTCCTGACTTTC	CASSEGAGANVLTF
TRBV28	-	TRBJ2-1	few	TGTGCCAGCAGCCGGCCCCTTACCCATGAGCAGTTCTTC	CASSRPLTHEQFF
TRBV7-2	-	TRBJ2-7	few	TGTGCCAGCAGCTCCCGGACCGGCCCGGACGAGCAGTACTTC	CASSSRTGPDEQYF
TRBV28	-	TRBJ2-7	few	TGTGCCAGCAGTTTCCCCCGGCAGGGTTGGTACGAGCAGTACTTC	CASSFPRQGWYEQYF
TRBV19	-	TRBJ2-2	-	TGTGCCAGTAGTAGCATAGCGCCCGGGGAGCTGTTTTTT	CASSSIAPGELFF
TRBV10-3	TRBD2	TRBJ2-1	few	TGTGCCAGCACCACAAGGCGGGAGGGTAGAAATGAGCAGTTCTTC	CASTTRREGRNEQFF
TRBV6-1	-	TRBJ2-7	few	TGTGCCAGCACCCATCGACGTATGAGAAACGAGCAGTACTTC	CASTHRRMRNEQYF
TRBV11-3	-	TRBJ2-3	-	TGTGCCAGCAGCTTAGTTGGGGGAACCGGCACAGATACGCAGTATTTT	CASSLVGGTGTDTQYF
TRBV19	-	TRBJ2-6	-	TGTGCCACCCAGGGAGTATACAGGCGGCTAAGCTCTGGGGCCAACGTCCTGACTTTC	CATQGVYRRLSSGANVLTF